This passage covers 10 T cell receptor beta chains from one sample sequenced in a study of shared clonotypes between healthy human individuals. The repertoire was sequenced with immunoSEQ multiplex PCR; TCRdb's copy has only in-frame clones and lacks some. The sample shows fewer than 800,000 clones, 92% of them seen only once. Naivety among CD8 cells was defined by CD45RO negativity and positive CCR7 selection, thereby excluding terminally differentiated effector memory CD45RA+ cells. Sequenced: naive CD8+ T cells sorted from blood. The source of these receptors is a man younger than 40 in good health.

The chain has TRBV9 and TRBJ1-3, with D perhaps matching TRBD1 (5 bases). The CDR3 covers 15 residues. Germline assignment: CDR1 SGDLS and CDR2 YYNGEE. V was pared by 1 base and J by 7 bases, with 15 bases between. CDR3 region: CASSVSGVPANTIYF. CDR3 nucleotide sequence: TGTGCCAGCAGCGTATCGGGGGTCCCGGCTAACACCATATATTTT.

This chain connects TRBV7-2 to TRBJ2-7; TRBD1 matches at 9 bases. The germline CDR1 and CDR2 sequences are SGHTA and FQGNSA. V gave up 5 bases and J gave up 3 bases; unmatched junction bases: 5. CDR3 length: 14 residues. In DNA, the CDR3 is TGTGCCAGCAGCCCACCGGACAGGGGCTACGAGCAGTACTTC. The encoded protein is CASSPPDRGYEQYF.

The V and J genes are TRBV5-8 and TRBJ2-1; no clear D. This CDR3 is 17 amino acids long. CDR1 and CDR2 (germline): SGHTS, YDEGEE. The V gene lost 4 bases and the J gene lost 5 bases, with 22 bases spanning the gap. CDR3 nucleotides: TGTGCCAGCAGCATCAGGATGGGCCTAAGATGGGACAATGAGCAGTTCTTC. Translating it yields CASSIRMGLRWDNEQFF.

CDR3 nucleotide sequence: TGTGCCAGACCCCAGCCCTTAGGAATGAACGAGCAGTACTTC. This translates into CARPQPLGMNEQYF. V is TRBV5-3 and J is TRBJ2-7, with unresolved D. TRBV5-3 is marked as an open reading frame, function uncertain. Deletions cut 7 bases from V and 5 bases from J, with 19 bases between. The CDR3 consists of 14 residues.

The rearrangement uses TRBV25-1 and TRBJ1-1; TRBD1 matches 7 bases. The CDR3 has 15 amino acids. Trimming took 0 bases from V and 2 from J; bases not matched to a gene: 3. CDR1 and CDR2 (germline): MGHDK, SYGVNS. The CDR3 sequence is CASSEYQGGNTEAFF. The CDR3 bases are TGTGCCAGCAGTGAATATCAGGGGGGAAACACTGAAGCTTTCTTT. Together with reference TRBV25-1 and TRBJ1-1, the CDR3 gives the full variable domain: EADIYQTPRYLVIGTGKKITLECSQTMGHDKMYWYQQDPGMELHLIHYSYGVNSTEKGDLSSESTVSRIRTEHFPLTLESARPSHTSQYLCASSEYQGGNTEAFFGQGTRLTVV.

The V gene is TRBV5-1, the J gene TRBJ2-7; 7 bases fit TRBD2. The CDR3 is 15 residues long. V was clipped by 3 bases and J by 2 bases; unmatched bases: 8. The germline V gene encodes CDR1 SGHRS and CDR2 YFSETQ. The CDR3 DNA reads TGCGCCAGCAGCTGGGAGGGGCATGCACCCTACGAGCAGTACTTC. This sequence encodes CASSWEGHAPYEQYF.

This sequence joins TRBV5-4 and TRBJ2-7, with 10 positions matching TRBD2. This CDR3 spans 17 amino acids. Germline assignment: CDR1 SGHNT and CDR2 YYREEE (reference sequence). Germline trimming cut 2 bases from V and 6 bases from J; bases unmatched to any gene: 14. The CDR3 here is CASSLISLAGEIREQYF. In DNA form, the CDR3 reads TGTGCCAGCAGCTTAATCTCGCTAGCGGGAGAGATTCGCGAGCAGTACTTC.

Concerning this clone itself: Different DNA sequences within this sample yield the same CDR3. The chain recombines TRBV28 with TRBJ2-7, with a possible D match to TRBD2 (5 bases). This CDR3 has 11 amino acids. Germline V lookup: CDR1 MDHEN, CDR2 SYDVKM. V was cut by 6 bases and J by 3 bases, with 6 bases left in between. The CDR3 sequence is CASSRDYEQYF. For the CDR3, the DNA is TGTGCCAGCAGCCGGGACTACGAGCAGTACTTC.

This clone was detected once. This sequence joins TRBV7-9 and TRBJ2-7; maybe TRBD2 (6 bases). Trimming took 5 bases from V and 3 from J, leaving 29 bases between them. Looked up from germline, CDR1 is SEHNR and CDR2 is FQNEAQ (reference sequence). The CDR3 contains 19 residues. The chain's CDR3 is CASSGAGTPDDSSVYEQYF. In nucleotides, the CDR3 is TGTGCCAGCAGCGGGGCCGGGACCCCGGACGACTCTAGCGTCTACGAGCAGTACTTC.

The rearrangement uses TRBV11-2 and TRBJ2-1; a possible D gene is TRBD2 (5 bases). Trimming stripped 1 base from V and 10 bases from J, with 8 bases between. There are 12 residues in the CDR3. CDR1 and CDR2 from the germline V gene are SGHAT and FQNNGV. This chain's CDR3 is CASSLVPGEQFF. The CDR3 nucleotides are TGTGCCAGCAGCTTAGTGCCGGGAGAGCAGTTCTTC.